Each of the 32 T cell receptor beta chains below was sequenced from the same sample in a study of T cells after yellow fever vaccination. TCRdb itself ran the 5' RACE reads through MiXCR, one entry per CDR3 protein. The sample shows approximately 510,000 distinct CDR3 sequences, about a fifth of them seen only once. Sample: PBMCs, taken approximately 22 days after the first yellow fever vaccination. These receptors originate from a man between 18 and 29 years old who received the YFV17D yellow fever vaccine.

The rearrangement links TRBV21-1 to TRBJ1-1; TRBD1 reflects the table's D call only, with no check against the DNA. TRBV21-1 is recorded as a pseudogene. There are 15 residues in the CDR3. The CDR3 loop reads CASSKAGGQGTEAFF. CDR3 nucleotide sequence: TGTGCCAGCAGCAAAGCCGGCGGACAGGGGACTGAAGCTTTCTTT.

J is TRBJ1-2 and V is TRBV7-2, with 7 positions matching TRBD1. CDR1 is SGHTA, CDR2 FQGNSA, per germline. Trimming at V came to 5 bases and at J to 5 bases, leaving 14 bases not matched to a gene. This CDR3 comprises 16 residues. For the CDR3, the DNA is TGTGCCAGCAGCCCTATCCGGGACAGAGTTAAGTATGGCTACACCTTC. Protein sequence: CASSPIRDRVKYGYTF.

This chain connects TRBV29-1 to TRBJ2-5; 7 bases fit TRBD1. V shed 4 bases and J 5 bases; nucleotides not matched to a gene: 7. The CDR3 runs to 13 residues. Germline-derived CDR1 and CDR2 are SQVTM and ANQGSEA. The CDR3: CSVGQGVYETQYF. CDR3 in DNA: TGCAGCGTTGGTCAGGGGGTCTATGAGACCCAGTACTTC.

V and J are TRBV4-3 and TRBJ2-5, with D unclear. Germline CDR1 reads LGHNA; CDR2 reads YSLEER. V gave up 0 bases and J gave up 7 bases, with 12 bases separating them. This CDR3 is 14 amino acids long. Here the CDR3 reads CASSQEAWLRTQYF. The CDR3 DNA follows: TGCGCCAGCAGCCAAGAAGCCTGGCTAAGGACCCAGTACTTC.

This chain connects TRBV12-3 or TRBV12-4 to TRBJ2-1; 12 bases agree with TRBD2. This CDR3 has 16 residues. Trimming took 5 bases from V and 8 from J; bases not matched to a gene: 10. CDR3 loop: CASSRPTSGGLHEQFF. CDR3 coding DNA: TGTGCCAGCAGTCGCCCGACTAGCGGGGGTCTTCATGAGCAGTTCTTC.

Ten or more counts support this clonotype. This sequence joins TRBV18 and TRBJ2-7, with 12 bases that match TRBD1. This CDR3 region has 14 residues. V dropped 2 bases and J dropped 5; count of bases not matched to a gene: 1. Germline CDR1 reads KGHSH; CDR2 reads LQKENI. The CDR3 bases are TGTGCCAGCTCACCAGGGACAGGGGGCGACGAGCAGTACTTC. Protein product: CASSPGTGGDEQYF.

This clonotype was picked up many times. The rearrangement links TRBV7-3 to TRBJ2-5, with 10 nucleotides matching TRBD1. The CDR3 covers 15 residues. V was pared by 4 bases and J by 4 bases, with 6 bases of the junction left unmatched. Germline V gene lookup returns CDR1 SGHTA and CDR2 FQGTGA. CDR3 sequence (DNA): TGTGCCAGCAGCTCGAGACAGGGGGCACGAGAGACCCAGTACTTC. It yields the protein CASSSRQGARETQYF.

The chain recombines TRBV6-5 with TRBJ1-4; TRBD1 is a possible D gene (6 bases). The CDR3 extends over 15 amino acids. Germline V gene sequence: CDR1 MNHEY, CDR2 SVGAGI. Trimming shortened V by 2 bases and J by 5 bases, and 12 bases separated the two germline ends. For the CDR3, the DNA is TGTGCCAGCAGTTACAGCGGGACACGCAATGAAAAACTGTTTTTT. Its protein is CASSYSGTRNEKLFF.

The V call is TRBV20-1, the J call TRBJ2-1; TRBD2 might be the D (6 bases). This CDR3 contains 14 residues. The germline V gene encodes CDR1 DFQATT and CDR2 SNEGSKA (reference sequence). V lost 5 bases, J lost 0 bases, and 11 bases lay in between. The CDR3 here is CSAPPGSSYNEQFF. The CDR3 bases are TGCAGTGCTCCCCCCGGGAGCTCCTACAATGAGCAGTTCTTC.

This clonotype was detected ten times or more. The chain combines TRBV5-1 with TRBJ2-1; 15 bases map to TRBD2. Germline V gives CDR1 SGHRS, CDR2 YFSETQ. The CDR3 contains 17 residues. The V gene end was trimmed by 1 base and the J gene end by 5 bases; junction bases not matched to a gene: 4. CDR3 protein: CASSLTGTSGGHNEQFF. In nucleotides, the CDR3 is TGCGCCAGCAGCTTGACAGGGACTAGCGGGGGGCACAATGAGCAGTTCTTC.

The chain employs TRBV28 and TRBJ2-1; the D gene is possibly TRBD1 (6 bases). V lost 6 bases, J lost 0 bases, and 12 bases lay in between. The CDR3 contains 15 residues. Per the germline V gene, CDR1 is MDHEN and CDR2 is SYDVKM. CDR3 in amino acids: CASRLDRSSYNEQFF. Written as DNA, the CDR3 is TGTGCCAGCAGACTGGACAGAAGCTCCTACAATGAGCAGTTCTTC. The full variable domain, in which reference TRBV28 and TRBJ2-1 provide the parts outside the CDR3, is DVKVTQSSRYLVKRTGEKVFLECVQDMDHENMFWYRQDPGLGLRLIYFSYDVKMKEKGDIPEGYSVSREKKERFSLILESASTNQTSMYLCASRLDRSSYNEQFFGPGTRLTVL.

This clonotype was seen more than once but under ten times. The chain has TRBV9 and TRBJ2-1; 10 nucleotides agree with TRBD1. Looked up from germline, CDR1 is SGDLS and CDR2 is YYNGEE. The junction had 0 bases not matched to a gene; V was cut back by 3 bases and J by 6 bases. The CDR3 runs 13 residues. The CDR3 is CASSGTGGNEQFF. CDR3 sequence (DNA): TGTGCCAGCAGCGGGACAGGGGGCAATGAGCAGTTCTTC.

The chain employs TRBV7-3 and TRBJ2-7; TRBD1 is a possible D gene (7 bases). Looked up from germline, CDR1 is SGHTA and CDR2 is FQGTGA. The CDR3 is 15 amino acids. V lost 2 bases and J 5 bases, leaving 16 bases between the germline ends. The CDR3 DNA follows: TGTGCCAGCAGCTTACAGGGGGGAAGTATCGACGAGCAGTACTTC. Translated, it gives CASSLQGGSIDEQYF.

Only a few counts were recorded for this clonotype. The chain has TRBV11-1 and TRBJ2-1, with D unclear. Germline V gene lookup returns CDR1 SGHAT and CDR2 FQDESV (reference sequence). V dropped 1 base and J dropped 2 bases, with 12 bases sitting between them. The CDR3 runs 16 residues. The CDR3 DNA reads TGTGCCAGCAGCTTAGTCCGGAGTCTAGCCTACAATGAGCAGTTCTTC. The encoded protein is CASSLVRSLAYNEQFF.

This clonotype was observed a few times. The chain is built from TRBV5-4 and TRBJ1-4; D is possibly TRBD1 (5 bases). Germline V gene sequence: CDR1 SGHNT, CDR2 YYREEE (reference sequence). The CDR3 loop spans 15 amino acids. V lost 4 bases and J lost 3, with 13 bases in between. CDR3 region: CASSQDTQANEKLFF. The CDR3 coding sequence is TGTGCCAGCAGCCAGGACACCCAGGCTAATGAAAAACTGTTTTTT.

V gene TRBV9 combines with J gene TRBJ2-7; 10 nucleotides line up with TRBD1. From germline, CDR1 is SGDLS and CDR2 YYNGEE. The ends lost 4 bases at V and 6 bases at J; junction bases unmatched: 7. The CDR3 totals 14 residues. In DNA form, the CDR3 reads TGTGCCAGCAGCCCTGGGGACAGGGGATCCGAGCAGTACTTC. This gives the protein CASSPGDRGSEQYF.

The chain has TRBV4-1 and TRBJ2-7; D is perhaps TRBD1 (6 bases). V lost 4 bases to trimming and J lost 3 bases, with 13 bases between them. The V gene's germline CDR1 is MGHRA and CDR2 YSYEKL. This CDR3 has 14 amino acids. The CDR3 reads CASSRTVQGYEQYV. The CDR3 coding sequence is TGCGCCAGCAGCCGGACAGTGCAGGGCTACGAGCAGTACGTC.

CDR3 DNA: TGTGCCAGCAATGGACAGGGGGCGTATCAGCCCCAGCATTTT. This gives the protein CASNGQGAYQPQHF. J is TRBJ1-5 and V is TRBV6-1; 11 nucleotides agree with TRBD1. The CDR3 covers 14 residues. Looked up from germline, CDR1 is MNHNS and CDR2 is SASEGT. V was clipped by 7 bases and J by 5 bases; unmatched bases: 4.

There are many counts of this clonotype. The J gene is TRBJ2-3, the V gene TRBV9; 7 bases align to TRBD2. CDR3 length: 15 residues. Trimming cost V 0 bases and J 3 bases; bases outside gene matches: 4. From germline, CDR1 is SGDLS and CDR2 YYNGEE. CDR3 region: CASSVGGGYTDTQYF. Here the CDR3 DNA reads TGTGCCAGCAGCGTAGGGGGGGGGTATACAGATACGCAGTATTTT.

The DNA of the CDR3 is TGTGCCAGCAGCGTAGATGACAGGGTTCACGAAAAACTGTTTTTT. Encoded protein: CASSVDDRVHEKLFF. This sequence joins TRBV9 and TRBJ1-4; 7 bases line up with TRBD1. V lost 0 bases to trimming and J lost 8 bases; unmatched junction nucleotides: 7. CDR1 is SGDLS and CDR2 is YYNGEE in the germline V gene. The CDR3 loop spans 15 amino acids.

The rearrangement joins TRBV20-1 to TRBJ1-2; D gene unclear. This CDR3 has 13 amino acids. Germline V gene sequence: CDR1 DFQATT, CDR2 SNEGSKA (reference sequence). The V end was cut by 0 bases, the J end by 4 bases, with 9 bases between. The CDR3 DNA reads TGCAGTGCTAGAGATTTGGCCTCCTATGGCTACACCTTC. This codes for CSARDLASYGYTF.

The CDR3 DNA is TGTGCCATCAGTGGTTTAGAGCGGGAGACCCAGTACTTC. It specifies CAISGLERETQYF. The rearrangement links TRBV10-3 to TRBJ2-5; D is possibly TRBD2 (5 bases). CDR1 is ENHRY and CDR2 is SYGVKD in the germline V gene. The CDR3 length is 13 residues. The V end was cut by 4 bases, the J end by 5 bases, with 11 bases between.

CDR3 sequence (DNA): TGTGCCATCCGGGGCGGGGGAGAGACCCAGTACTTC. Its translation is CAIRGGGETQYF. J is TRBJ2-5 and V is TRBV10-3, with 7 bases lining up with TRBD2. The CDR3 consists of 12 residues. After removal of 8 bases from V and 4 bases from J, the junction contained 4 bases not matched to a gene. Germline CDR1 ENHRY, CDR2 SYGVKD.

The chain couples TRBV12-3 or TRBV12-4 to TRBJ1-1; D gene unclear. The CDR3 contains 15 residues. V shed 1 base and J shed 8 bases, with 17 bases lying between them. The CDR3 loop is CASSLVFGRVIEAFF. The CDR3 bases are TGTGCCAGCAGTTTAGTGTTCGGCCGCGTCATCGAAGCTTTCTTT.

This clonotype was seen a handful of times. The chain carries TRBV18 and TRBJ2-5; D is perhaps TRBD1 (7 bases). CDR3 length: 18 amino acids. In germline, CDR1 is KGHSH, CDR2 LQKENI. The ends were cut back, 6 bases at V and 5 bases at J, with 28 bases in the middle. The CDR3 loop reads CASSPRGTGGTDEETQYF. The DNA for the CDR3 is TGTGCCAGCTCCCCAAGGGGCACAGGCGGGACAGACGAGGAGACCCAGTACTTC. Looking up the rest from reference TRBV18 and TRBJ2-5 gives the full variable domain: NAGVMQNPRHLVRRRGQEARLRCSPMKGHSHVYWYRQLPEEGLKFMVYLQKENIIDESGMPKERFSAEFPKEGPSILRIQQVVRGDSAAYFCASSPRGTGGTDEETQYFGPGTRLLVL.

The gene calls are TRBV10-3 and TRBJ2-2; 7 bases match TRBD1. The CDR3 length is 14 residues. Per the germline V gene, CDR1 is ENHRY and CDR2 is SYGVKD. The trim removed 7 bases at V and 0 bases at J, leaving 2 bases unmatched. The CDR3 loop reads CAITGQANTGELFF. The DNA for the CDR3 is TGTGCCATCACTGGACAGGCGAACACCGGGGAGCTGTTTTTT.

The CDR3 DNA follows: TGCGCCAGCAGACACATCGGGAGCTACAATGAGCAGTTCTTC. This encodes CASRHIGSYNEQFF. The V call is TRBV4-1, the J call TRBJ2-1; maybe TRBD2 (6 bases). CDR1 and CDR2 from the germline V gene are MGHRA and YSYEKL. The CDR3 runs 14 residues. V was trimmed by 6 bases and J by 3 bases, leaving 12 bases between them.

V gene TRBV14 combines with J gene TRBJ2-6; D is tentatively TRBD1 or TRBD2 (5 bases each). Germline V gene data show CDR1 as SGHDN and CDR2 as FVKESK. Trimming left V 4 bases short and J 4 bases short, with 11 bases between. The CDR3 loop spans 15 amino acids. In DNA, the CDR3 is TGTGCCAGCAGCCGGGGGTCAATGGGGGCCAACGTCCTGACTTTC. As protein: CASSRGSMGANVLTF.

This clonotype was seen more than once but under ten times. This chain links TRBV9 with TRBJ2-5; 8 bases fit TRBD1. V was pared by 4 bases and J by 5 bases, with 7 bases of the junction left unmatched. Germline CDR1 and CDR2: SGDLS and YYNGEE. The CDR3 is made up of 14 amino acids. Here the CDR3 reads CASSQRTGPETQYF. The CDR3 DNA sequence: TGTGCCAGCAGCCAAAGGACAGGGCCGGAGACCCAGTACTTC.

The chain uses TRBV5-4 and TRBJ2-1; 12 bases are shared with TRBD2. V shed 4 bases, J shed 8 bases, and the junction held 7 bases outside the gene matches. The CDR3 length is 15 residues. Per the germline V gene, CDR1 is SGHNT and CDR2 is YYREEE (reference sequence). DNA for the CDR3: TGTGCCAGCAGCGGATGGACTAGCGGGACTGATGAGCAGTTCTTC. Amino acid sequence: CASSGWTSGTDEQFF.

V and J are TRBV6-1 and TRBJ1-6; 9 bases line up with TRBD1. CDR3 length equals 16 residues. Germline-derived CDR1 and CDR2 are MNHNS and SASEGT. J lost 7 bases, V lost 6 bases, and 10 bases had no gene match. The CDR3 coding sequence is TGTGCCAGCAGCTTGGACAGGGGATGGAGAAATTCACCCCTCCACTTT. This codes for CASSLDRGWRNSPLHF.

This clonotype came up a few times. This chain connects TRBV11-1 to TRBJ1-5, with TRBD1 matching over 9 bases. CDR1 is SGHAT and CDR2 is FQDESV in the germline V gene (reference sequence). V lost 4 bases, J lost 0 bases, and 13 bases stayed unmatched. The CDR3 contains 19 residues. The CDR3 here is CASSSRDRATADSNQPQHF. The DNA for the CDR3 is TGTGCCAGCAGCTCCCGGGACAGGGCGACTGCAGATAGCAATCAGCCCCAGCATTTT.